A selection of T cell receptor beta chains follows, all from one sample in a study of T cells after somatic rescue of genetic block. Sequencing used immunoSEQ multiplex PCR; TCRdb keeps in-frame clones, though not all of them. This sample carries tens of thousands of clones, approximately 90% of them seen once, and the ten largest clones take 1.5% to 2%. The specimen sequenced was peripheral blood mononuclear cells (PBMCs). The origin of the receptors is a woman under 30. CDR3s include the opening cysteine and the closing phenylalanine or tryptophan. Each record gives: J gene, clone size, D gene, V gene, CDR3 DNA, CDR3 protein. A D gene is named only where the DNA matches it firmly. Clone size appears in some rows only: once, few, many, or a class for an expanded clone.

TRBJ2-3,-,-,TRBV28,TGTGCCAGCAGTTTATATGCAGGGGACACAGATACGCAGTATTTT,CASSLYAGDTDTQYF
TRBJ1-1,few,TRBD1,TRBV27,TGTGCCAGCAGTCTGACAGGGGGTCCCCCCTTGAACACTGAAGCTTTCTTT,CASSLTGGPPLNTEAFF
TRBJ1-6,-,-,TRBV6-6,TGTGCCAGCACCGAAGGGAATTCACCCCTCCACTTT,CASTEGNSPLHF
TRBJ1-1,-,-,TRBV5-1,TGCGCCAGCAGTTCGACGGGGGTGGTTTACACTGAAGCTTTCTTT,CASSSTGVVYTEAFF
TRBJ2-3,-,-,TRBV9,TGTGCCAGCAGCGTATTAGCGGTTCGCACAGATACGCAGTATTTT,CASSVLAVRTDTQYF
TRBJ2-7,-,-,TRBV30,TGTGCCTGGGCCGAGGGACTCTCCTACGAGCAGTACTTC,CAWAEGLSYEQYF
TRBJ1-2,-,-,TRBV28,TGTGCCAGCAGTTCTCCGGGGGGCGACTATGGCTACACCTTC,CASSSPGGDYGYTF
TRBJ2-7,-,-,TRBV4-1,TGCGCCAGCAGCCTGGACGGGAAGCACTACGAGCAGTACTTC,CASSLDGKHYEQYF
TRBJ1-2,-,-,TRBV7-2,TGTGCCAGCAGCTTAGCGGGGAGGGCTGGCTACACCTTC,CASSLAGRAGYTF
TRBJ2-3,-,TRBD2,TRBV18,TGTGCCAGCTCACCAGGGACTAGCCCAGATACGCAGTATTTT,CASSPGTSPDTQYF
TRBJ2-1,-,TRBD2,TRBV2,TGTGCCAGCAGTGAAGTAAGACTAGCGGTATACAATGAGCAGTTCTTC,CASSEVRLAVYNEQFF
TRBJ2-7,-,-,TRBV6-6,TGTGCCAGCAGTTCCCTTCGGGGAGCAGGGTACTTC,CASSSLRGAGYF
TRBJ2-7,-,TRBD1,TRBV18,TGTGCCAGCTCAGTGGCCTCCGGGACAGGGTCCTACGAGCAGTACTTC,CASSVASGTGSYEQYF
TRBJ1-2,once,TRBD1,TRBV29-1,TGCAGCGTTGAGGAGGGGGCGCCTGGCTACACCTTC,CSVEEGAPGYTF
TRBJ2-1,-,TRBD2,TRBV7-9,TGTGCCAGCAGCCCTAGCGGGACCTACAATGAGCAGTTCTTC,CASSPSGTYNEQFF
TRBJ2-5,-,-,TRBV7-2,TGTGCCAGCAGCCCGCGACACTCTCGAGAGACCCAGTACTTC,CASSPRHSRETQYF
TRBJ1-1,once,-,TRBV7-3,TGTGCCAGCAGCTTAAATATGGCAGGGGAAGCTTTCTTT,CASSLNMAGEAFF
TRBJ1-1,-,-,TRBV5-4,TGTGCCAGCACCCCCTCGGGGCCATTTTTCATGAACACTGAAGCTTTCTTT,CASTPSGPFFMNTEAFF
TRBJ1-5,-,-,TRBV19,TGTGCCAGTAGTATAGTGGTGCTGGTGGGGGCGCAACAGCCCCAGCATTTT,CASSIVVLVGAQQPQHF
TRBJ1-3,-,-,TRBV15,TGTGCCACCAGCCCCCGGGACCGTGGCTCTGGAAACACCATATATTTT,CATSPRDRGSGNTIYF
TRBJ1-1,-,-,TRBV5-6,TGTGCCAGCAGTTCTCCCCTAGAAGCGAACTGGGAAGCTTTCTTT,CASSSPLEANWEAFF
TRBJ2-1,-,TRBD2,TRBV11-2,TGTGCCAGCAGCTTTAGCGGGAGGGCCAATAACCATGAGCAGTTCTTC,CASSFSGRANNHEQFF
TRBJ2-3,-,TRBD1,TRBV2,TGTGCCAGCACTACAGGGGGACGCACAGATACGCAGTATTTT,CASTTGGRTDTQYF
TRBJ1-5,-,-,TRBV18,TGTGCCAGCTCACCAAAAAATCAGCCCCAGCATTTT,CASSPKNQPQHF
TRBJ2-6,-,-,TRBV5-1,TGCGCCAGCAGCTCCCTCGGCGGAACCTCTGGGGCCAACGTCCTGACTTTC,CASSSLGGTSGANVLTF
TRBJ2-1,-,TRBD2,TRBV7-9,TGTGCCAGCAGCTCCCGGGGGGGCGCCCTAAGCTCCTACAATGAGCAGTTCTTC,CASSSRGGALSSYNEQFF
TRBJ2-3,-,-,TRBV27,TGTGCCAGCAGATCCGGGACTAGCACAGATACGCAGTATTTT,CASRSGTSTDTQYF
TRBJ1-2,-,-,TRBV29-1,TGCAGCGTCGAAGGACGGGGCTATGGCTACACCTTC,CSVEGRGYGYTF
TRBJ2-3,-,-,TRBV7-6,TGTGCCAGCAGCCCGGAGGGCTATCTTAGCACAGATACGCAGTATTTT,CASSPEGYLSTDTQYF
TRBJ1-2,-,-,TRBV9,TGTGCCAGCAGCGTAGGAGGACAGAGGGGCTACACCTTC,CASSVGGQRGYTF
TRBJ2-1,-,TRBD1,TRBV7-8,TGTGCCAGCAGCTTGTGGGACAGGGGATGGGATGAGCAGTTCTTC,CASSLWDRGWDEQFF
TRBJ1-2,-,-,TRBV28,TGTGCCAGCAGTGGCTTGACAGCTAACTATGGCTACACCTTC,CASSGLTANYGYTF
TRBJ2-1,-,TRBD2,TRBV10-2,TGCGCCAGCAGTGAGTGGACTAGCGGGTACAATGAGCAGTTCTTC,CASSEWTSGYNEQFF
TRBJ1-5,-,-,TRBV15,TGTGCCACCAGCAGACCAGACCCAGGCGCCTGGCAGCCCCAGCATTTT,CATSRPDPGAWQPQHF
TRBJ1-2,few,-,TRBV5-5,TGTGCCAGCAGCTGGGAGGTCCTCCTTAACTATGGCTACACCTTC,CASSWEVLLNYGYTF
TRBJ2-7,-,-,TRBV28,TGTGCCAGCTCGGGGACCAAATACGAGCAGTACTTC,CASSGTKYEQYF
TRBJ2-4,-,-,TRBV28,TGTGCCAGCAGTACCCCGCGCCCCACGCTCCCCATTCAGTACTTC,CASSTPRPTLPIQYF
TRBJ1-1,-,-,TRBV15,TGTGCCACCCGCCCAGCCCGGACGGGTTCGAACACTGAAGCTTTCTTT,CATRPARTGSNTEAFF
TRBJ2-1,-,-,TRBV11-3,TGTGCCAGCAGCTCGGCGGGCAGCTCCTACAATGAGCAGTTCTTC,CASSSAGSSYNEQFF
TRBJ2-7,-,TRBD1,TRBV28,TGTGCCAGCAGGTACCCGGGACAGTTAGGGTACGAGCAGTACTTC,CASRYPGQLGYEQYF
TRBJ1-1,-,-,TRBV4-1,TGCGCCAGCAGCCAAGTTACGGGGGTCACTGAAGCTTTCTTT,CASSQVTGVTEAFF
TRBJ2-3,-,-,TRBV7-8,TGTGCCAGCAGCCCGCAGCGGGACGGGGGCGGGGATACGCAGTATTTT,CASSPQRDGGGDTQYF
TRBJ2-1,-,TRBD2,TRBV11-2,TGTGCCAGCAGCTTAAGGGACTATGACTCCTACAATGAGCAGTTCTTC,CASSLRDYDSYNEQFF
TRBJ1-5,-,TRBD1,TRBV28,TGTGCCAGCAGGGTAGCGGGACAGTCGAATCAGCCCCAGCATTTT,CASRVAGQSNQPQHF
TRBJ2-5,-,-,TRBV15,TGTGCCACCAGCCTCGACCCGGGACCCCAAGAGACCCAGTACTTC,CATSLDPGPQETQYF
TRBJ1-2,-,-,TRBV14,TGTGCCAGCAGCCAAGATCACGGCTATGGCTACACCTTC,CASSQDHGYGYTF
TRBJ2-1,-,-,TRBV6-9,TGTGCCAGCAGTTATCCCCCCCCCGGGGGACCCAGCTCCTACAATGAGCAGTTCTTC,CASSYPPPGGPSSYNEQFF
TRBJ2-3,-,TRBD1,TRBV9,TGTGCCAGCAGCTCCAGACAGGGCTCTAGCACAGATACGCAGTATTTT,CASSSRQGSSTDTQYF
TRBJ2-7,-,TRBD2,TRBV7-6,TGTGCCAGCAGCTTATCCCCGGGCAGGGCTAGCGGGACCTACGAGCAGTACTTC,CASSLSPGRASGTYEQYF
TRBJ1-2,-,TRBD1,TRBV6-4,TGTGCCAGCAGTGAAACCGGGACAGGGTTTGGCTACACCTTC,CASSETGTGFGYTF
TRBJ1-4,-,-,TRBV4-3,TGCGCCAGCAGCCTCGCCGGGATGGTAAATGAAAAACTGTTTTTT,CASSLAGMVNEKLFF
TRBJ2-7,-,TRBD2,TRBV27,TGTGCCAGCAGTTCGGGACTAGGGGGCTACGAGCAGTACTTC,CASSSGLGGYEQYF
TRBJ2-1,-,-,TRBV11-1,TGTGCCAGTCTAAACCGGGACTCCGAAAATGAGCAGTTCTTC,CASLNRDSENEQFF
TRBJ1-5,-,-,TRBV7-8,TGTGCCAGCAGCCCCCCTCCGGCGGTTCAGCCCCAGCATTTT,CASSPPPAVQPQHF
TRBJ2-3,-,-,TRBV28,TGTGCCAGCAGCCCAGGAGGGACTTCCCGAATCACAGATACGCAGTATTTT,CASSPGGTSRITDTQYF
TRBJ2-3,-,-,TRBV28,TGTGCCAGCAGTTCGCCAGAGGGCCTAGGCACAGATACGCAGTATTTT,CASSSPEGLGTDTQYF
TRBJ1-4,-,-,TRBV2,TGTGCCAGCAGTGAAGTAGGGGCAGGGAGGGAAAAACTGTTTTTT,CASSEVGAGREKLFF
TRBJ2-5,-,-,TRBV20-1,TGCAGTGCTAGCGGGCTAGGTGTAGAGTACTTC,CSASGLGVEYF
TRBJ2-1,-,-,TRBV7-4,TGTGCCAGCAGCTCCCCCCGCGTTGAGGGCTCCTACAATGAGCAGTTCTTC,CASSSPRVEGSYNEQFF
TRBJ1-2,-,-,TRBV7-9,TGTGCCAGCAGCTTAGGGGTGGGGACGAAGTACACCTTC,CASSLGVGTKYTF